One sample yielded the 19 T cell receptor beta chains listed below, sequenced in a study of CD8+CD57+ T cells in acquired aplastic anemia. Genomic DNA served as template for TCR beta VDJ and CDR3 profiling. TCRdb re-derived calls from the reads in MiXCR, one entry per CDR3 protein. The sample carries 250,000 to 300,000 distinct CDR3 sequences, approximately 57% recorded once. Sequenced material: sorted CD4+, CD8+, or CD8+CD57+ T cells (not recorded which) from PBMCs. All receptors come from a human donor with severe aplastic anemia or a healthy control (not recorded which).

About this clonotype itself: It is likely a read error, because the conserved phenylalanine at the end of the CDR3 is missing. The chain carries TRBV12-3 or TRBV12-4 and TRBJ2-1; D gene uncertain. V lost 6 bases, J lost 9 bases, and 9 bases lay in between. This CDR3 contains 11 residues. CDR3 region: CASSLKIEQFL. In DNA form, the CDR3 reads TGTGCCAGCAGCCTTAAAATTGAGCAGTTCCTC.

This rearrangement joins TRBV4-1 to TRBJ2-7; 12 positions agree with TRBD2. Germline V CDR1 and CDR2: MGHRA, YSYEKL. The V segment lost 3 bases and the J segment 3 bases; nucleotides outside the gene matches: 3. CDR3 size: 15 residues. The CDR3 region is CASSQASGGVYEQYF. The CDR3 DNA follows: TGCGCCAGCAGCCAGGCTAGCGGGGGGGTCTACGAGCAGTACTTC.

V is TRBV25-1 and J is TRBJ1-1; TRBD1 matches at 7 bases. The junction had 4 bases not matched to a gene; V was cut back by 2 bases and J by 7 bases. CDR1 and CDR2 (germline): MGHDK, SYGVNS. This CDR3 has 13 residues. This chain's CDR3 is CASSEPGQREAFF. In DNA form, the CDR3 reads TGTGCCAGCAGTGAACCGGGACAGCGTGAAGCTTTCTTT.

The rearrangement uses TRBV10-3 and TRBJ1-1; TRBD1 is a possible D gene (5 bases). Germline V lookup: CDR1 ENHRY, CDR2 SYGVKD. This CDR3 contains 14 residues. Between the trimmed V and J ends, which lost 6 bases and 1 base, there was a span of 12 bases. In nucleotides, the CDR3 is TGTGCCATCAGGGGCAACGGACAGAACACTGAAGCTTTCTTT. Protein: CAIRGNGQNTEAFF.

This clonotype was counted ten times or more. This chain joins TRBV20-1 and TRBJ1-2; D remains unclear. Germline-derived CDR1 and CDR2 are DFQATT and SNEGSKA (reference sequence). Trimming cost V 1 base and J 4 bases, with 13 bases left between them. The CDR3 consists of 14 residues. The CDR3 loop is CSARGVGWSYGYTF. In nucleotides, the CDR3 is TGCAGTGCTAGAGGAGTGGGCTGGAGCTATGGCTACACCTTC.

As DNA, the CDR3 is TGCAGTGCTCCGGACAGGGTGAACACTGAAGCTTTCTTT. This encodes CSAPDRVNTEAFF. The gene calls are TRBV20-1 and TRBJ1-1; 8 positions match TRBD1. Germline V lookup: CDR1 DFQATT, CDR2 SNEGSKA (reference sequence). Germline trimming cut 5 bases from V and 0 bases from J; bases unmatched to any gene: 2. CDR3 size: 13 residues.

The V and J genes are TRBV7-2 and TRBJ2-7; 12 nucleotides align to TRBD2. This CDR3 has 17 amino acids. In germline, CDR1 is SGHTA, CDR2 FQGNSA. V gave up 3 bases and J gave up 4 bases; unmatched junction bases: 10. The CDR3 bases are TGTGCCAGCAGCTTGTATCTAGCGGGAGGGCCCGGATACGAGCAGTACTTC. Its protein is CASSLYLAGGPGYEQYF.

This clonotype was counted at least ten times. The chain carries TRBV9 and TRBJ1-2, with TRBD1 matching 8 bases. The ends lost 4 bases at V and 4 bases at J; junction bases unmatched: 6. CDR1 is SGDLS and CDR2 is YYNGEE in the germline V gene. The CDR3 is 14 residues long. The CDR3 reads CASSKQGGGYGYTF. CDR3 bases: TGTGCCAGCAGCAAACAGGGGGGAGGCTATGGCTACACCTTC. Combining the CDR3 with reference TRBV9 and TRBJ1-2 gives the whole variable domain DSGVTQTPKHLITATGQRVTLRCSPRSGDLSVYWYQQSLDQGLQFLIQYYNGEERAKGNILERFSAQQFPDLHSELNLSSLELGDSALYFCASSKQGGGYGYTFGSGTRLTVV.

This clonotype showed up just a few times. A read error is possible here, since a much larger clone lies one base away. The chain links TRBV19 to TRBJ1-4; D is perhaps TRBD1 (5 bases). V gave up 6 bases and J gave up 5 bases, with 16 bases separating them. The CDR3 length is 15 residues. Germline V CDR1 and CDR2: LNHDA, SQIVND (reference sequence). The CDR3 coding sequence is TGTGCCAGTAGCCCGGTGGGGGGTCGGAATGAAAAACTGTTTTTT. Translated, it gives CASSPVGGRNEKLFF. The full variable domain, completed using reference TRBV19 and TRBJ1-4, is DGGITQSPKYLFRKEGQNVTLSCEQNLNHDAMYWYRQDPGQGLRLIYYSQIVNDFQKGDIAEGYSVSREKKESFPLTVTSAQKNPTAFYLCASSPVGGRNEKLFFGSGTQLSVL.

This clonotype was seen ten or more times. This chain links TRBV5-6 with TRBJ2-7; no clear D. Trimming removed 3 bases at V and 1 base at J, with 14 bases between. CDR1 and CDR2 from the germline V gene are SGHDT and YYEEEE. The CDR3 has 15 residues. The CDR3 DNA is TGTGCCAGCAGCTGGACCAACCTAGGGTCCTACGAGCAGTACTTC. This gives the protein CASSWTNLGSYEQYF.

The J gene is TRBJ1-3, the V gene TRBV10-3; D remains ambiguous. V lost 6 bases, J lost 0 bases, and 9 bases lay in between. The germline CDR1 and CDR2 sequences are ENHRY and SYGVKD. The length of the CDR3 is 14 residues. This CDR3 reads CAIRDVDSGNTIYF. CDR3 bases: TGTGCCATCAGGGACGTAGACTCTGGAAACACCATATATTTT.

This clonotype was recorded at least ten times. The CDR3 sequence: CSATGQAVPGELFF. CDR3 nucleotides: TGCAGTGCCACCGGACAGGCGGTACCCGGGGAGCTGTTTTTT. The rearrangement links TRBV20-1 to TRBJ2-2, with TRBD1 identical over 7 bases. J gave up 6 bases and V 6 bases, and 10 bases lay outside the gene matches. The CDR3 sequence is 14 residues long. From germline, CDR1 is DFQATT and CDR2 SNEGSKA (reference sequence).

This clonotype was seen repeatedly, ten times or more. The chain has TRBV7-9 and TRBJ2-7; TRBD2 matches 8 bases. The CDR3 is made up of 15 amino acids. Trimming took 4 bases from V and 6 from J; bases not matched to a gene: 11. Germline CDR1 is SEHNR and CDR2 is FQNEAQ (reference sequence). CDR3 sequence (DNA): TGTGCCAGCAGCTCGGGGGGGACCTTTGGAAGCGAGCAGTACTTC. This sequence encodes CASSSGGTFGSEQYF.

This clonotype was counted a few times. V gene TRBV5-5 combines with J gene TRBJ1-6; D unresolved. The CDR3 is made up of 14 amino acids. CDR1 and CDR2 from the germline V gene are SGHKS and YYEKEE (reference sequence). Trimming pared 0 bases from V and 7 bases from J, leaving 8 bases between. CDR3 loop: CASSLGQENSPLHF. CDR3 in DNA: TGTGCCAGCAGCTTGGGTCAGGAGAATTCACCCCTCCACTTT.

The sample holds many counts of this clonotype. The chain combines TRBV11-2 with TRBJ2-4, with D perhaps TRBD1 (6 bases). Germline V gene data show CDR1 as SGHAT and CDR2 as FQNNGV. V lost 6 bases to trimming and J lost 3 bases, with 15 bases between them. The CDR3 is 15 amino acids. The CDR3 region is CASSPSGGLKNIQYF. CDR3 nucleotides: TGTGCCAGCAGTCCAAGTGGGGGCCTCAAAAACATTCAGTACTTC.

V is TRBV7-3 and J is TRBJ2-6; D not certain. V dropped 5 bases and J dropped 4 bases, with 9 bases sitting between them. The CDR3 runs to 14 residues. CDR1 SGHTA and CDR2 FQGTGA come from the germline V gene. The CDR3 sequence: CASSIGRGANVLTF. The CDR3 DNA reads TGTGCCAGCAGCATCGGGCGGGGGGCCAACGTCCTGACTTTC.

The CDR3: CASSPEYQGNTEAFF. The CDR3 DNA reads TGTGCCAGCAGTCCAGAATACCAGGGGAACACTGAAGCTTTCTTT. The gene calls are TRBV12-3 or TRBV12-4 and TRBJ1-1; D may be TRBD1 (5 bases). Between the trimmed V and J ends, which lost 5 bases and 1 base, there was a span of 14 bases. The CDR3 covers 15 residues.

The CDR3 protein is CASSIGTSLREAFF. The CDR3, as DNA: TGTGCCAGCAGCATTGGGACGTCGCTGCGTGAAGCTTTCTTT. This chain links TRBV7-2 with TRBJ1-1; D is possibly TRBD1 (5 bases). The V end was cut by 5 bases, the J end by 7 bases, with 17 bases between. This CDR3 comprises 14 residues. Germline V CDR1 and CDR2: SGHTA, FQGNSA. The full variable domain, its missing parts supplied by reference TRBV7-2 and TRBJ1-1, is GAGVSQSPSNKVTEKGKDVELRCDPISGHTALYWYRQSLGQGLEFLIYFQGNSAPDKSGLPSDRFSAERTGGSVSTLTIQRTQQEDSAVYLCASSIGTSLREAFFGQGTRLTVV.

The rearrangement uses TRBV19 and TRBJ2-1; D may be TRBD2 (5 bases). V lost 4 bases and J 8 bases, leaving 15 bases between the germline ends. CDR1 is LNHDA, CDR2 SQIVND, per germline (reference sequence). CDR3 length: 14 residues. The CDR3 DNA sequence: TGTGCCAGTAGTACCCGGGATTTTAGGGATGAGCAGTTCTTC. It yields the protein CASSTRDFRDEQFF.